This T cell receptor (beta chain) was captured by sequencing in a study of shared clonotypes between healthy human individuals. Study-wide results and caveats: Larger estimated richness was generally seen in naive subsets than in memory subsets. Sampling covered blood only; tissue repertoires likely differ.

TCRdb's table, derived via immunoSEQ multiplex PCR, lists solely in-frame clones and lacks some. The repertoire holds about 2,500,000 clones, with about 92% as singletons. The CDR3 totals 15 residues. This clone was picked up a small number of times. Its antigen is currently unknown. The clonotype was recovered from a man aged 18 to 30 in good health. Material: naive CD4+ T cells sorted from blood. Regarding subset: CD45RA+ positively selected. The J gene is TRBJ1-1, the V gene TRBV21-1. TRBV21-1 is designated a pseudogene. The CDR3 here is CASSPPGRDGTEAFF. The CDR3 DNA reads as TGTGCCAGCAGCCCGCCGGGCAGGGACGGCACTGAAGCTTTCTTT.